This T cell receptor (beta chain) comes out of a study of blood T cells in healthy people across ages. Study-level points and caveats: Roughly linear declines in TCR beta diversity per million T cells occurred with age. Higher diversity and more naive CD4+ cells were features of long-lived donors, compared to aged donors.

Total RNA extraction produced at least 5.5 micrograms (per sample) for the study. The second PCR ran about 6 to 12 cycles with a sample-barcoded 5' primer and J-beta primers. TCRdb itself ran the 5' RACE reads through MiXCR, one entry per CDR3 protein. The data hold about 1.7 million distinct CDR3 sequences, with 28% observed a single time. The CDR3 runs 16 residues. Germline values: CDR1 LGHDT, CDR2 YNNKEL (reference sequence). The ends lost 1 base at V and 1 base at J; junction bases unmatched: 6. This clonotype has more than one count but fewer than ten. Its cognate antigen is unknown. Material for sequencing was blood. The clonotype was recovered from a woman aged 25 to 39 in good health. This chain joins TRBV3-1 and TRBJ2-5; 7 bases are shared with TRBD2. This chain's CDR3 is CASSQGSGTTQETQYF. CDR3 DNA: TGTGCCAGCAGCCAAGGATCCGGGACTACCCAAGAGACCCAGTACTTC.